One and the same sample provided the 3 T cell receptor beta chains below, sequenced in a study of T cells in Graves' hyperthyroidism and ophthalmopathy. Researchers amplified the TCR beta CDR3 regions from RNA transcripts. HTBI primers drove first-round RT-PCR of the TCR CDR3. TCRdb fed the multiplex PCR reads into MiXCR, producing one record per CDR3 protein. The table lists about 610,000 distinct CDR3 sequences, about 14% of them singletons. The source material was blood. Receptors originate from a woman aged 40 to 50 with Graves' ophthalmopathy.

This clonotype was seen ten or more times. CDR3 nucleotide sequence: TGTGCCAGCACCCGCGCGGGGACTAGCGGGAGTTACGAGCAGTACTTC. Encoded protein: CASTRAGTSGSYEQYF. The V gene is TRBV6-2 or TRBV6-3, the J gene TRBJ2-7; the match to TRBD2 covers 14 bases. The CDR3 covers 16 residues. Trimming cost V 7 bases and J 4 bases; bases outside gene matches: 9. CDR1 is MNHEY, CDR2 SVGEGT, per germline.

This clonotype has just a few counts. The chain uses TRBV29-1 and TRBJ2-7, with D possibly being TRBD1 or TRBD2 (5 bases each). Germline loops: CDR1 SQVTM, CDR2 ANQGSEA. The ends were cut back, 5 bases at V and 6 bases at J, with 26 bases in the middle. The CDR3 has 16 amino acids. The CDR3 protein is CSVTGSWGLSGTEQYF. The CDR3 region has the DNA TGCAGCGTTACTGGCAGTTGGGGCCTGAGTGGGACCGAGCAGTACTTC.

This clonotype was observed many times. One junction end does not reproduce the germline sequence, and a read error may be involved. V and J are TRBV7-7 and TRBJ2-5; D possibly corresponds to TRBD2 (5 bases). CDR3 size: 14 residues. Germline V lookup: CDR1 SSHAT, CDR2 FNYEAQ (reference sequence). The CDR3 DNA follows: TGTGCTAGCAGCTTAAGTCTAGCAGATGAGACCCAGTACTTC. Protein: CASSLSLADETQYF.